The entry below gives a single T cell receptor beta chain sequence along with its context. Its antigen is currently unknown. Germline V gene lookup returns CDR1 SGHRS and CDR2 YFSETQ. V dropped 0 bases and J dropped 2; count of bases not matched to a gene: 2. The CDR3 totals 15 residues. The method was immunoSEQ multiplex PCR; TCRdb's version includes in-frame clones alone and lacks a portion of them. The sample holds 90,000 or so clones, roughly 85% seen once. This entry comes from a study of graft-versus-host responses after intestinal transplantation. This specimen consisted of unstimulated CD4+ T cells sorted from spleen or lymph node cells, obtained before intestinal transplant. This TCR derives from a human donor who received an intestinal transplant. The V and J genes are TRBV5-1 and TRBJ2-3; 8 nucleotides agree with TRBD2. The CDR3 sequence is CASSLVGGVTDTQYF. Here the CDR3 DNA reads TGCGCCAGCAGCTTGGTCGGGGGGGTCACAGATACGCAGTATTTT.